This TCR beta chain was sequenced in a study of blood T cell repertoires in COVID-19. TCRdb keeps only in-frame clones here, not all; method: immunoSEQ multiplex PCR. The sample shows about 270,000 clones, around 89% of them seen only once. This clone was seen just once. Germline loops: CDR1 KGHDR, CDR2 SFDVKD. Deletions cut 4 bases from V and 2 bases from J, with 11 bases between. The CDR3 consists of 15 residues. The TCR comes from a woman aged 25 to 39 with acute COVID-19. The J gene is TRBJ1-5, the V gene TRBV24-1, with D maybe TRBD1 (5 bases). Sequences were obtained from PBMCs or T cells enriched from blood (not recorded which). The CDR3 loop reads CATSDPEQGNQPQHF. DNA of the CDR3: TGTGCCACCAGTGACCCCGAACAGGGCAATCAGCCCCAGCATTTT.